Below, 10 T cell receptor beta chains from the same sample are listed, as sequenced in a study of blood T cell repertoires in COVID-19 (TCRdb year 2020). The library was produced with the immunoSEQ multiplex PCR assay. Entries here come from immuneACCESS through TCRdb and include only in-frame sequences with V and J called. Some clones fail to appear in such tables; in the studies checked, an unresolved V gene covers under half of the shortfall, and the cause of the remainder is unknown. Here the sample has some 400,000 clones; around 92% occur a single time. In total, the top ten clones hold 1.5% to 2% of the sample. The sample comprised PBMCs or T cells enriched from blood (not recorded which). The origin of the receptors is a young woman who had recovered from COVID-19.

In this sample, this clone turned up once. This chain uses TRBV30 with TRBJ2-1; no clear D gene. The length of the CDR3 is 18 residues. The germline V gene encodes CDR1 GTSNPN and CDR2 SVGIG (reference sequence). Trimming stripped 0 bases from V and 3 bases from J, with 21 bases between. The DNA for the CDR3 is TGTGCCTGGAGTGTACCCCCGCCGGTTCCTCGGAGCTACAATGAGCAGTTCTTC. Translated, it gives CAWSVPPPVPRSYNEQFF.

In this sample, this clone turned up once. V and J are TRBV5-4 and TRBJ1-2; 8 bases line up with TRBD1. Germline V CDR1 and CDR2: SGHNT, YYREEE (reference sequence). The CDR3 length is 16 residues. J was trimmed by 2 bases and V by 3 bases; bases with no gene match: 9. The CDR3 here is CASSSGTGPSNYGYTF. For the CDR3, the DNA is TGTGCCAGCAGCTCCGGGACAGGCCCTTCCAACTATGGCTACACCTTC.

This chain uses TRBV2 with TRBJ1-5; D perhaps matches TRBD1 (6 bases). The CDR3 consists of 15 residues. Trimming took 6 bases from V and 1 from J, leaving 13 bases between them. Germline values: CDR1 SNHLY, CDR2 FYNNEI. The CDR3 reads CASRITGTSNQPQHF. DNA of the CDR3: TGTGCCAGCAGAATTACAGGGACAAGCAATCAGCCCCAGCATTTT.

The genes are TRBV7-6 and TRBJ2-1; tentatively, D is TRBD2 (5 bases). Germline V gene sequence: CDR1 SGHVS, CDR2 FNYEAQ. The CDR3 runs to 15 residues. Trimming left V 5 bases short and J 0 bases short, with 11 bases between. CDR3 sequence: CASSPSGSSYNEQFF. CDR3 nucleotides: TGTGCCAGCAGCCCCTCGGGGAGCTCCTACAATGAGCAGTTCTTC. Full variable domain (rest looked up from reference TRBV7-6 and TRBJ2-1): GAGVSQSPRYKVTKRGQDVALRCDPISGHVSLYWYRQALGQGPEFLTYFNYEAQQDKSGLPNDRFSAERPEGSISTLTIQRTEQRDSAMYRCASSPSGSSYNEQFFGPGTRLTVL.

The chain couples TRBV12-3 or TRBV12-4 to TRBJ2-5; no clear D gene. The CDR3 loop spans 11 amino acids. V lost 8 bases and J 5 bases, leaving 9 bases between the germline ends. CDR3 nucleotides: TGTGCCAGCTCCCGTCTCGAGACCCAGTACTTC. It codes for CASSRLETQYF.

The V gene is TRBV10-3, the J gene TRBJ2-7, with D uncertain. V was trimmed by 3 bases and J by 2 bases, leaving 5 bases between them. The CDR3 has 12 residues. Germline values: CDR1 ENHRY, CDR2 SYGVKD. The CDR3 nucleotides are TGTGCCATCAGTGAACAGACCTACGAGCAGTACTTC. Translation: CAISEQTYEQYF.

CDR3 nucleotides: TGCGCCAGCAGCCTTAGGGTAGCGGCCAAGACCTACGAGCAGTACTTC. Its protein is CASSLRVAAKTYEQYF. The chain carries TRBV4-1 and TRBJ2-7; D may be TRBD2 (6 bases). The CDR3 runs to 16 residues. The V gene lost 4 bases and the J gene lost 2 bases, with 18 bases spanning the gap. Germline CDR1 is MGHRA and CDR2 is YSYEKL.

The chain employs TRBV15 and TRBJ2-2; D is unresolved. Germline V gene sequence: CDR1 LNHNV, CDR2 YYDKDF (reference sequence). V lost 7 bases and J 6 bases, leaving 15 bases between the germline ends. The CDR3 is 14 amino acids. The CDR3, as DNA: TGTGCCACCACAGCGCCGGGTCATTCCGGGGAGCTGTTTTTT. This gives the protein CATTAPGHSGELFF.

The chain is built from TRBV5-1 and TRBJ2-5; a possible D gene is TRBD2 (7 bases). The CDR3 runs to 15 residues. The V and J ends lost 4 bases and 3 bases respectively, with 16 bases between them. Germline values: CDR1 SGHRS, CDR2 YFSETQ. The chain's CDR3 is CASSGGAVVKETQYF. The CDR3 nucleotides are TGCGCCAGCAGCGGGGGGGCGGTGGTAAAAGAGACCCAGTACTTC.

In DNA form, the CDR3 reads TGTGCCAGCAGCCTTCGGGGGGCCAACGTCCTGACTTTC. Encoded protein: CASSLRGANVLTF. The genes are TRBV9 and TRBJ2-6; D is unresolved. This CDR3 is 13 amino acids long. V shed 4 bases and J shed 4 bases, with 6 bases lying between them. Germline V lookup: CDR1 SGDLS, CDR2 YYNGEE.